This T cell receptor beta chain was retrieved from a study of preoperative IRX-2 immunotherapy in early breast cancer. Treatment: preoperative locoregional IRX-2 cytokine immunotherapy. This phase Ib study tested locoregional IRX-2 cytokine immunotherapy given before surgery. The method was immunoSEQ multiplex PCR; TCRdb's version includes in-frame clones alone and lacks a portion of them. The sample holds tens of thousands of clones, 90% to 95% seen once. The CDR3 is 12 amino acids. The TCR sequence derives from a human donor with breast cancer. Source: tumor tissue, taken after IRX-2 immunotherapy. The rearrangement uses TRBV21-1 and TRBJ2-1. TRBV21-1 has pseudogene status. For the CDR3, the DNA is TGTGCCAGAAAATTCTCCTACAATGAGCAGTTCTTC. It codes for CARKFSYNEQFF.